A selection of T cell receptor beta chains follows, all from one sample in a study of beta chain features in type 1 diabetes. The protocol was immunoSEQ multiplex PCR, while the TCRdb copy is restricted to in-frame clones and leaves out a portion. The sample gives roughly 150,000 clones, 11% of which show up once; under 2.5% is in the top ten. The source material was central memory CD4+ T cells from blood. The receptors were gathered from a man in his late teens or twenties in good health. Each CDR3 is given with its conserved first and last residue. The D gene is left open where the match is weak. Rows may omit the clone size; those that give it use once, few, many or a size class.

TRBJ2-5 TRBV7-2 NA TRBD1 CASSPPPGQGSETQYF TGTGCCAGCAGCCCCCCCCCGGGACAGGGGTCAGAGACCCAGTACTTC
TRBJ1-5 TRBV29-1 NA NA CSVALSLNQPQHF TGCAGCGTTGCTCTCAGTCTCAATCAGCCCCAGCATTTT
TRBJ1-5 TRBV9 NA NA CASSVGRSNQPQHF TGTGCCAGCAGCGTAGGTCGGAGCAATCAGCCCCAGCATTTT
TRBJ1-5 TRBV29-1 many NA CSVAGHVNQPQHF TGCAGCGTTGCGGGACACGTGAATCAGCCCCAGCATTTT
TRBJ2-3 TRBV18 few NA CASSPPQRTRTDTQYF TGTGCCAGCTCACCACCGCAGAGGACCCGCACAGATACGCAGTATTTT
TRBJ1-4 TRBV19 few NA CAANRVGGEKLFF TGTGCCGCTAACAGGGTGGGAGGTGAAAAACTGTTTTTT
TRBJ1-1 TRBV15 few NA CATSRGNLNTEAFF TGTGCCACCAGCAGGGGAAATCTGAACACTGAAGCTTTCTTT
TRBJ2-7 TRBV6-5 once TRBD1 CASSYSWTGDYEQYF TGTGCCAGCAGTTACTCATGGACAGGGGACTACGAGCAGTACTTC
TRBJ2-5 TRBV29-1 few NA CSVGAKGETQYF TGCAGCGTTGGGGCGAAGGGGGAGACCCAGTACTTC
TRBJ2-7 TRBV6-1 NA NA CASTARQVISYEQYF TGTGCCAGCACTGCGAGGCAGGTGATCTCCTACGAGCAGTACTTC
TRBJ1-5 TRBV18 few NA CASSPNRGDNQPQHF TGTGCCAGCTCTCCGAATCGGGGGGATAATCAGCCCCAGCATTTT
TRBJ2-3 TRBV23-1 NA TRBD1 CASSDSSWTGKDTQYF TGCGCCAGCTCCGACTCCTCTTGGACAGGGAAAGATACGCAGTATTTT
TRBJ2-5 TRBV4-3 few TRBD2 CASSQGSLAAQETQYF TGCGCCAGCAGCCAAGGTTCCCTAGCGGCTCAAGAGACCCAGTACTTC
TRBJ2-7 TRBV7-9 few NA CASSLRGSEQYF TGTGCCAGCAGCTTAAGAGGGAGCGAGCAGTACTTC
TRBJ2-5 TRBV7-2 few NA CASSKNPGRQETQYF TGTGCCAGCAGCAAAAACCCGGGACGGCAAGAGACCCAGTACTTC
TRBJ2-7 TRBV7-6 NA NA CASSSTRYEQYF TGTGCCAGCAGCTCGACCCGCTACGAGCAGTACTTC
TRBJ2-5 TRBV29-1 NA NA CSVEGLTETRYF TGCAGCGTTGAGGGCCTCACTGAGACCCGGTACTTC
TRBJ1-4 TRBV7-7 NA NA CASSLGHGGGEKLFF TGTGCTAGCAGCTTAGGACATGGGGGAGGTGAAAAACTGTTTTTT
TRBJ2-4 TRBV4-1 NA TRBD2 CASSETSLKNIQYF TGCGCCAGCAGCGAGACTAGCCTTAAAAACATTCAGTACTTC
TRBJ1-1 TRBV30 NA TRBD1 CAWTRTGRGTEAFF TGTGCCTGGACCAGGACAGGGAGGGGAACTGAAGCTTTCTTT
TRBJ1-1 TRBV7-2 NA NA CASSVYQVTNTEAFF TGTGCCAGCAGCGTTTACCAGGTGACTAACACTGAAGCTTTCTTT
TRBJ2-7 TRBV30 few NA CAWSVRAAMTYEQYF TGTGCCTGGAGTGTACGGGCAGCCATGACCTACGAGCAGTACTTC
TRBJ1-5 TRBV28 many NA CASSFRRAFSNQPQHF TGTGCCAGCAGTTTTCGGCGGGCTTTTAGCAATCAGCCCCAGCATTTT
TRBJ2-5 TRBV9 few NA CASSVSGDQETQYF TGTGCCAGCAGCGTGTCTGGGGACCAAGAGACCCAGTACTTC
TRBJ2-3 TRBV5-1 NA NA CASSRQPADTQYF TGCGCCAGCAGCCGCCAGCCAGCAGATACGCAGTATTTT
TRBJ1-1 TRBV2 few NA CASSRLMNTEAFF TGTGCCAGCAGCCGCCTTATGAACACTGAAGCTTTCTTT
TRBJ2-1 TRBV7-3 many TRBD2 CASSLEGTSGRNEQFF TGTGCCAGCAGCTTAGAGGGGACTAGCGGGAGGAATGAGCAGTTCTTC
TRBJ2-3 TRBV9 NA TRBD2 CASSVAVAGRGTDTQYF TGTGCCAGCAGCGTAGCGGTGGCAGGGCGGGGGACAGATACGCAGTATTTT
TRBJ2-5 TRBV5-6 few TRBD2 CASSLEASGGLSLAQYF TGTGCCAGCAGCTTGGAGGCTAGCGGGGGGCTATCGTTGGCCCAGTACTTC
TRBJ2-7 TRBV2 NA TRBD1 CASSDRQGSSYEQYF TGTGCCAGCAGTGACCGACAGGGGAGTAGCTACGAGCAGTACTTC
TRBJ2-6 TRBV5-1 NA NA CASSPAFSGANVLTF TGCGCCAGCAGCCCCGCTTTCTCTGGGGCCAACGTCCTGACTTTC
TRBJ2-7 TRBV5-4 few NA CASSHSSAATYEQYF TGTGCCAGCAGCCATTCCAGCGCAGCTACCTACGAGCAGTACTTC
TRBJ2-7 TRBV5-1 few TRBD2 CASSLAGTSGSGFVYEQYF TGCGCCAGCAGCCTCGCCGGGACTAGCGGGAGTGGTTTTGTGTACGAGCAGTACTTC
TRBJ2-1 TRBV28 few NA CASSLRHNEQFF TGTGCCAGCAGTTTACGTCACAATGAGCAGTTCTTC
TRBJ2-4 TRBV7-2 many NA CASSPWDGKNIQYF TGTGCCAGCAGCCCCTGGGACGGAAAAAACATTCAGTACTTC
TRBJ2-1 TRBV4-2 NA TRBD2 CASSQASGRGSEQFF TGTGCCAGCAGCCAAGCTAGCGGGAGGGGCAGTGAGCAGTTCTTC
TRBJ1-2 TRBV9 NA NA CASSPRGNDGYTF TGTGCCAGCAGCCCAAGGGGGAACGATGGCTACACCTTC
TRBJ2-5 TRBV7-9 NA NA CASSLGGRTQYF TGTGCCAGCAGCTTAGGTGGGAGGACCCAGTACTTC
TRBJ2-7 TRBV4-1 NA TRBD2 CASSQGSFGLAPYEQYF TGCGCCAGCAGCCAAGGTTCCTTTGGACTAGCACCCTACGAGCAGTACTTC
TRBJ1-1 TRBV6-5 few NA CASRKGISAFF TGTGCCAGCAGAAAGGGGATTTCAGCTTTCTTT
TRBJ2-4 TRBV18 few NA CASSPRSQENIQYF TGTGCCAGCTCACCACGCAGCCAAGAAAACATTCAGTACTTC
TRBJ1-6 TRBV2 few NA CASSERGSLWSPLHF TGTGCCAGCAGTGAAAGGGGCAGCCTGTGGTCACCCCTCCACTTT